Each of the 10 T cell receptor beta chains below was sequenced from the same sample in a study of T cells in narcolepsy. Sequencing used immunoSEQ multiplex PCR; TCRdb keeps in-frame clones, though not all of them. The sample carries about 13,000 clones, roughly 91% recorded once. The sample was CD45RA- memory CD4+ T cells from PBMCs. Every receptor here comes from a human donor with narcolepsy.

For the CDR3, the DNA is TGTGCCAGCAGCTCACAGGGAACTCAGCCCCAGCATTTT. Translating gives CASSSQGTQPQHF. The gene calls are TRBV7-2 and TRBJ1-5; a possible D gene is TRBD1 (6 bases). This CDR3 has 13 residues. The germline gives CDR1 SGHTA, CDR2 FQGNSA. With 4 bases removed from V and 6 bases from J, the gap between germline ends came to 10 bases. The whole variable domain, remainder taken from reference TRBV7-2 and TRBJ1-5, is GAGVSQSPSNKVTEKGKDVELRCDPISGHTALYWYRQSLGQGLEFLIYFQGNSAPDKSGLPSDRFSAERTGGSVSTLTIQRTQQEDSAVYLCASSSQGTQPQHFGDGTRLSIL.

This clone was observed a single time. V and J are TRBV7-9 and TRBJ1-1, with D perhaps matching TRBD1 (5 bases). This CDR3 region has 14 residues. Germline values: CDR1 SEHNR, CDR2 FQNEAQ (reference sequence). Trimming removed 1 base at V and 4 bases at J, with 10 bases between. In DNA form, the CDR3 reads TGTGCCAGCAGCTTAGTCCCCCAGGGCACTGAAGCTTTCTTT. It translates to CASSLVPQGTEAFF.

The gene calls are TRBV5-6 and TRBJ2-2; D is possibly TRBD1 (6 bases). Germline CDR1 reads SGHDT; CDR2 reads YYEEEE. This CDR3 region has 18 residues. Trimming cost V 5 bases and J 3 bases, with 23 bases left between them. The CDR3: CASSDSLRGRGYTGELFF. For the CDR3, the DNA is TGTGCCAGCAGTGATTCTTTGAGGGGCAGGGGATACACCGGGGAGCTGTTTTTT.

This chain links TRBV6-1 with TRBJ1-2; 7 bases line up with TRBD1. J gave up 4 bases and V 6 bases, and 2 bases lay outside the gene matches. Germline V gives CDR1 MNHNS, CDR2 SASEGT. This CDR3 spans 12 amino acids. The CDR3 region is CASSRDSYGYTF. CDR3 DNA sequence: TGTGCCAGCAGCCGGGACAGCTATGGCTACACCTTC.

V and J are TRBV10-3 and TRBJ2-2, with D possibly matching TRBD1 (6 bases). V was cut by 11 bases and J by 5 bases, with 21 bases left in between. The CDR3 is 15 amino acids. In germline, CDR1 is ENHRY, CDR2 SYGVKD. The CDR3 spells CAVRGAGARTGELFF. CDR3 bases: TGTGCCGTTCGAGGGGCAGGGGCAAGAACCGGGGAGCTGTTTTTT.

The CDR3 DNA is TGTGCCAGCAGTATTGACAGCTACGAGCAGTACTTC. This sequence encodes CASSIDSYEQYF. The chain is built from TRBV6-5 and TRBJ2-7, with D maybe TRBD1 (5 bases). The CDR3 extends over 12 amino acids. Trimming stripped 5 bases from V and 3 bases from J, with 8 bases between. From germline, CDR1 is MNHEY and CDR2 SVGAGI.

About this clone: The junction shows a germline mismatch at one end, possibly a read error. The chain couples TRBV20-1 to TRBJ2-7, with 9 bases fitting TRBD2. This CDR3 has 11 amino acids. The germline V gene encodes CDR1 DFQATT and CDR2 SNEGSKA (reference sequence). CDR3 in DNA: TGCAGTGCTAGCGCTAGCGGGAAGGAGGACTTC. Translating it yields CSASASGKEDF.

The CDR3 protein is CAISPSDTGELFF. The CDR3 DNA is TGTGCCATCAGCCCTAGCGACACCGGGGAGCTGTTTTTT. The chain is built from TRBV10-3 and TRBJ2-2, with TRBD2 as a possible D gene (6 bases). With 6 bases removed from V and 3 bases from J, the gap between germline ends came to 8 bases. CDR1 and CDR2 from the germline V gene are ENHRY and SYGVKD. The CDR3 has 13 residues.

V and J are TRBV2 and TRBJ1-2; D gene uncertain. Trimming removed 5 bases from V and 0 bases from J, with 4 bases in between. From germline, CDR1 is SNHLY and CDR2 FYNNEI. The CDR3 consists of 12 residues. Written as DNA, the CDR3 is TGTGCCAGCAGTACAGCTAACTATGGCTACACCTTC. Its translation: CASSTANYGYTF.

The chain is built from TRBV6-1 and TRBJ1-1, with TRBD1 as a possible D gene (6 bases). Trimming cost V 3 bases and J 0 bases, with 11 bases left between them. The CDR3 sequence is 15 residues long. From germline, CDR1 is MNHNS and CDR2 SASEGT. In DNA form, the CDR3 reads TGTGCCAGCAGTGATGGGGGCAGTATGAACACTGAAGCTTTCTTT. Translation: CASSDGGSMNTEAFF.